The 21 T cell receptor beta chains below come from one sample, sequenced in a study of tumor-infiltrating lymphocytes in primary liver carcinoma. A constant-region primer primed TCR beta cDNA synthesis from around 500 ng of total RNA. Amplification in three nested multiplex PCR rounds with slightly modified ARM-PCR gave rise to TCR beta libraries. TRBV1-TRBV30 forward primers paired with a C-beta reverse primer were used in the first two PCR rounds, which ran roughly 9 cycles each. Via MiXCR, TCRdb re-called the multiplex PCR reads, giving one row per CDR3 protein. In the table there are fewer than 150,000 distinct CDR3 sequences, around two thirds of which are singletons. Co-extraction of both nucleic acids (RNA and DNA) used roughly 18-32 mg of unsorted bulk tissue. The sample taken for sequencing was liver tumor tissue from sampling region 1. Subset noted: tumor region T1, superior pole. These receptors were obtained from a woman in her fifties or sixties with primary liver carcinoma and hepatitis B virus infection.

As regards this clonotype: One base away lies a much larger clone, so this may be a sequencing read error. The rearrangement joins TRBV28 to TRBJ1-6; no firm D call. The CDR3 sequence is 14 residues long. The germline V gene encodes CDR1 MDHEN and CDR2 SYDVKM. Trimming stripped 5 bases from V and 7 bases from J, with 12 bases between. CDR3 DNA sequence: TGTGCCAGCAGTCATGGAAAGGAGAATTCACCCCTCCACTTT. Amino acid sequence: CASSHGKENSPLHF.

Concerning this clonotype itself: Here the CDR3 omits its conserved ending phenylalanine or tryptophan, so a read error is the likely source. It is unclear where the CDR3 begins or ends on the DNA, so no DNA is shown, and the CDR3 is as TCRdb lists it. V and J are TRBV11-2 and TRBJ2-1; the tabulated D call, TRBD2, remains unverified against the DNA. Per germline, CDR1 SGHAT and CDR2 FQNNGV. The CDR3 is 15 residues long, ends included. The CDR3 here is CASTVGAGGVNEQLY.

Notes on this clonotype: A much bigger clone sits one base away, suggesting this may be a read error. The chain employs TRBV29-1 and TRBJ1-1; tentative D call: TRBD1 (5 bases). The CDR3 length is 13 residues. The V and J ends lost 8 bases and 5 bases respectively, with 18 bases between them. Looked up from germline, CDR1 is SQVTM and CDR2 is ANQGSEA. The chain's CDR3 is CSMVQAAGTEAFF. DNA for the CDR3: TGCAGCATGGTACAGGCGGCGGGGACTGAAGCTTTCTTT.

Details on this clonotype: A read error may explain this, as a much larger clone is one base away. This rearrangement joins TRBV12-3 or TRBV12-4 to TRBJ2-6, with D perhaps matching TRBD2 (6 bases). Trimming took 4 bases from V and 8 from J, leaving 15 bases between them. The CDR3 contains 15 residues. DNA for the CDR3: TGTGCCAGCAGTTACGGTGGAGGAGGGACCAACGTCCTGACTTTC. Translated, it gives CASSYGGGGTNVLTF.

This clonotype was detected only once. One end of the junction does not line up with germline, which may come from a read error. Here the CDR3 DNA reads TGTGCCAGCAGCCTTCCCTGGACGCTGACCCATGGCTACGCCTTC. Residues: CASSLPWTLTHGYAF. This sequence joins TRBV14 and TRBJ1-2; D is uncertain. Germline loops: CDR1 SGHDN, CDR2 FVKESK. The CDR3 extends over 15 amino acids.

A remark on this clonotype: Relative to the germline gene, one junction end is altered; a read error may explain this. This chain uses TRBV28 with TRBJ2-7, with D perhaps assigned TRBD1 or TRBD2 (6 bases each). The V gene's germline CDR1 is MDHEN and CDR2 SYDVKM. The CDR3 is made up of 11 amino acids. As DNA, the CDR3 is TGTGCCAGTCACGGGGGCTACGAGCAATACTTC. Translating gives CASHGGYEQYF. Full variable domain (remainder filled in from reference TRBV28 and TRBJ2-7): DVKVTQSSRYLVKRTGEKVFLECVQDMDHENMFWYRQDPGLGLRLIYFSYDVKMKEKGDIPEGYSVSREKKERFSLILESASTNQTSMYLCASHGGYEQYFGPGTRLTVT.

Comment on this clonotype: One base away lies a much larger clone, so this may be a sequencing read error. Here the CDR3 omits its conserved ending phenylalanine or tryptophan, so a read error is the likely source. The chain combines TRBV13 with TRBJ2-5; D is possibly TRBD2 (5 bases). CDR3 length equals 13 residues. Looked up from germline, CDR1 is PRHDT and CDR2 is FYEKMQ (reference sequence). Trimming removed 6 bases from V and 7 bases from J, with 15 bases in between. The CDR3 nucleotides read TGTGCCAGCAGTTCGGGTGAACTAGGGACCCAGTACATC. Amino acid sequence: CASSSGELGTQYI.

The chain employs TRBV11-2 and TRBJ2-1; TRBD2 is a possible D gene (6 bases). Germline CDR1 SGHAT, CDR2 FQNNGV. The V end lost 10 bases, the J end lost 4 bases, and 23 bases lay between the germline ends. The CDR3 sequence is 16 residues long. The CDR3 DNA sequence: TGTGCCATAGAGGCGACAGCGGGTGTAACGTACAATGAGCAGTTCTTC. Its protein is CAIEATAGVTYNEQFF.

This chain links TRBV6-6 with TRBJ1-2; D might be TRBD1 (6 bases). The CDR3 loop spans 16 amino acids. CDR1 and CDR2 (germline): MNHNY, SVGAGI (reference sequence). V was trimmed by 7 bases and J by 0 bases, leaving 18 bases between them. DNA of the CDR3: TGTGCCAGCAACTACCCCGGACAGAACGCTAACTATGGCTACACCTTC. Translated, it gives CASNYPGQNANYGYTF.

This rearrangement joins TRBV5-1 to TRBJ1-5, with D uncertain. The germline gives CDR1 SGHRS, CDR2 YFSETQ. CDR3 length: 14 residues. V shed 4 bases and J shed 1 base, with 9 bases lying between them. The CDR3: CASSVHESNQPQHF. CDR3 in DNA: TGCGCCAGCAGCGTCCATGAGAGCAATCAGCCCCAGCATTTT.

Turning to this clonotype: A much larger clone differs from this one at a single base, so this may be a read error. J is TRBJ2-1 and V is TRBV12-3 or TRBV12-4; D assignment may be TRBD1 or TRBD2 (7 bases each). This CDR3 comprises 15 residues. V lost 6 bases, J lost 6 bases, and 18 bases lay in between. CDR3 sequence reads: CASRSSGGGGNEQFF. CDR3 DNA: TGTGCCAGCAGGTCTTCAGGGGGAGGGGGCAATGAGCAGTTCTTC.

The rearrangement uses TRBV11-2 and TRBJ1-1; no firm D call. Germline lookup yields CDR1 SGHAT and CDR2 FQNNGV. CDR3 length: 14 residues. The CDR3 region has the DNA TGTGCTGGCAGCTTATTAGTCGCCAACACTGAAGCTTTCTTT. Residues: CAGSLLVANTEAFF.

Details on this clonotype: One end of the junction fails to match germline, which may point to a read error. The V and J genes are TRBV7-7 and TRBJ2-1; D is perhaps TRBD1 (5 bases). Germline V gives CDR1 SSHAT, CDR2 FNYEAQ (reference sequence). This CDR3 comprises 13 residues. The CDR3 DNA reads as TGTGCTAGCAGCTTAGGGGACTACAATGAGCAGTTCTTC. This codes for CASSLGDYNEQFF.

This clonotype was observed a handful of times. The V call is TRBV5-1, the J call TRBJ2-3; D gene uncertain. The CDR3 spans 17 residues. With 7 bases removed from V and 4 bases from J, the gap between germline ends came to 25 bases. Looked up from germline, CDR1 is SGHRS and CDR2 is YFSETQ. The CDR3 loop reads CASCLRPEMSGSDTQYF. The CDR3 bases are TGCGCCAGCTGTTTGCGGCCGGAGATGAGTGGCTCAGATACGCAGTATTTT.

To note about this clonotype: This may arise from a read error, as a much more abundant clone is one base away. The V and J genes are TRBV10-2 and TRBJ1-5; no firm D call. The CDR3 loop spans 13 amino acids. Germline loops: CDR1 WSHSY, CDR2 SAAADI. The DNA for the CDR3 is TGCGCCAGCATGGATAATAGCATTCAGCCCCAGCATTTT. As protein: CASMDNSIQPQHF.

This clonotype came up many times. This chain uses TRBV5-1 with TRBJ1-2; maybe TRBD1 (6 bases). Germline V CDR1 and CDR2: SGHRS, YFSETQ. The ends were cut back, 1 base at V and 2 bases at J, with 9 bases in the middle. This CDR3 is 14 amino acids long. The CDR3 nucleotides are TGCGCCAGCAGCTTGTCAGGGGCAAACTATGGCTACACCTTC. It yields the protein CASSLSGANYGYTF.

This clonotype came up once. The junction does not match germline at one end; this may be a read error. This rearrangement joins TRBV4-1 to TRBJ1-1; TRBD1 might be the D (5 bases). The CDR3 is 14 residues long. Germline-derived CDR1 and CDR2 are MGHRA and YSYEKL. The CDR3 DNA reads TGCGCCAGCAGCCCACGACAGAGAGGCACTGAAGCTTCCTTT. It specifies CASSPRQRGTEASF.

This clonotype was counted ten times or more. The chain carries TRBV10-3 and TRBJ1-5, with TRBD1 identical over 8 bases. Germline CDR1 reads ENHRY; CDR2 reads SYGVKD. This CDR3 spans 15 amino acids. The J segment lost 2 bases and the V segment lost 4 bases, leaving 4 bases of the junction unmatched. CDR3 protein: CAISGTGKGNQPQHF. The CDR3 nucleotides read TGTGCCATCAGTGGGACAGGGAAAGGCAATCAGCCCCAGCATTTT.

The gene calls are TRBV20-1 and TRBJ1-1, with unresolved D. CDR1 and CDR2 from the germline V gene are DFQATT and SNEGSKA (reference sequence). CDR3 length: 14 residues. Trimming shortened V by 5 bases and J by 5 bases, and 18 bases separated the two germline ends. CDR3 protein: CSAPLNGKGTEAFF. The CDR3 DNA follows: TGCAGTGCTCCTTTAAACGGGAAGGGAACTGAAGCTTTCTTT.

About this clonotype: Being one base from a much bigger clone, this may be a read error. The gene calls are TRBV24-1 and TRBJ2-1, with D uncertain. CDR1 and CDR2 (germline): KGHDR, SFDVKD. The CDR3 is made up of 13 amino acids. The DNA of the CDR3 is TGTGGCACCAGTGATTTGACCCGGAAAGAGCAGTTCTTC. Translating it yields CGTSDLTRKEQFF.

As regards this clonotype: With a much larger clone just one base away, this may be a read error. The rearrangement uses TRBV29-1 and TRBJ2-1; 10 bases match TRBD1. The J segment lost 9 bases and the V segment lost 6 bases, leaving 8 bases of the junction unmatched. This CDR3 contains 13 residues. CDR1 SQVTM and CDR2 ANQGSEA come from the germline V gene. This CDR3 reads CSVRPTGGFEQFF. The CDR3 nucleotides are TGCAGCGTCCGACCGACAGGGGGCTTTGAGCAGTTCTTC.